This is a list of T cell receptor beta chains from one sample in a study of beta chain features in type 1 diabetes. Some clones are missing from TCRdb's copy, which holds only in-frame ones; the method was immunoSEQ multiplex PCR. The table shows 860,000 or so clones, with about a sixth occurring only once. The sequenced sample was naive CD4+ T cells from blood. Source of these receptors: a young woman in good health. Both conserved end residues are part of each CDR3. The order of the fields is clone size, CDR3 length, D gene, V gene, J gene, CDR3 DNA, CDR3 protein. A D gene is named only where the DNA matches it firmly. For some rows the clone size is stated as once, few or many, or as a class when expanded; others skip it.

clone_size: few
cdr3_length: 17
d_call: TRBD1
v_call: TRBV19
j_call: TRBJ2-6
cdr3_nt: TGTGCCACCCTAACCGGGACAGGGGTGTCTGGGGCCAACGTCCTGACTTTC
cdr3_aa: CATLTGTGVSGANVLTF

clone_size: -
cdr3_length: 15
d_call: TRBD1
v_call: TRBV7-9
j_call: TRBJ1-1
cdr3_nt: TGTGCCAGCAGCGAGGCGACAGGGCTCGACACTGAAGCTTTCTTT
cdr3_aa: CASSEATGLDTEAFF

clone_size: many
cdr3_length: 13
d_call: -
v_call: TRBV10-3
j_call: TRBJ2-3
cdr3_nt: TGTGCCACGCGTGACAGAGTCGCAGATACGCAGTATTTT
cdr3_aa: CATRDRVADTQYF

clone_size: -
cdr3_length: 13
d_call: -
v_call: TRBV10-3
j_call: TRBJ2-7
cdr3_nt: TGTGCCATCAGGGACTCCCCGGTCGCCGAGCAGTACTTC
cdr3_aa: CAIRDSPVAEQYF

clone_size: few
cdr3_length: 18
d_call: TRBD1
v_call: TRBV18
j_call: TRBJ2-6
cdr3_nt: TGTGCCAGCTCACCAAGCGGGACAGGGGGCGCTGGGGCCAACGTCCTGACTTTC
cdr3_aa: CASSPSGTGGAGANVLTF

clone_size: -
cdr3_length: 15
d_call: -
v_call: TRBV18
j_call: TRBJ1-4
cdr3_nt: TGTGCCAGCTCACTTGCCGCCGTAACAAGCGAAAAACTGTTTTTT
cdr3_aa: CASSLAAVTSEKLFF

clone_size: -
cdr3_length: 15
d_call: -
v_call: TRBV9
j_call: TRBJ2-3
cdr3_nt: TGTGCCAGCAGCGTAGATCACAGGGCAAAAGATACGCAGTATTTT
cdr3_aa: CASSVDHRAKDTQYF

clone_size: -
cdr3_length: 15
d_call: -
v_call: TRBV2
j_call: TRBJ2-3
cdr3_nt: TGTGCCAGCAAGGCGGGGCGGACATCCACAGATACGCAGTATTTT
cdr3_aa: CASKAGRTSTDTQYF

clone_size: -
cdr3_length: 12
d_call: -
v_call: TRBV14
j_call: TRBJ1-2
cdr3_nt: TGTGCCAGCGGTTCGGGGGGATGGGGCTACACCTTC
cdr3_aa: CASGSGGWGYTF

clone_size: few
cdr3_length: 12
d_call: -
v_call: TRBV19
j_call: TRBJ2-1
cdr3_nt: TGTGCCAGTAGTAACAAACTCAATGAGCAGTTCTTC
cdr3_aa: CASSNKLNEQFF

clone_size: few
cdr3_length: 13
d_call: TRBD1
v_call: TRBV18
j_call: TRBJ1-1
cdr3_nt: TGTGCCAGCTCACTTAACAGGGGCACTGAAGCTTTCTTT
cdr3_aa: CASSLNRGTEAFF

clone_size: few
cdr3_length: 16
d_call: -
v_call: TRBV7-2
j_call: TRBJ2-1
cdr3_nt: TGTGCCAGCAGTCCCGGTAGCGGAACAGTCTACAATGAGCAGTTCTTC
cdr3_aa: CASSPGSGTVYNEQFF

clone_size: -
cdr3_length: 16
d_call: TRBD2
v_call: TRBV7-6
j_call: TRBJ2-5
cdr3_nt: TGTGCCAGCAGCCCCAGGGTAAAGCGGGAAAGGGAGACCCAGTACTTC
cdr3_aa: CASSPRVKRERETQYF

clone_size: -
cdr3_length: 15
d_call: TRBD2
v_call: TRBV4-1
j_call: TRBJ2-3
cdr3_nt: TGCGCCAGCAGCCCACCCTTAGCGGGAGAAGATACGCAGTATTTT
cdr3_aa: CASSPPLAGEDTQYF

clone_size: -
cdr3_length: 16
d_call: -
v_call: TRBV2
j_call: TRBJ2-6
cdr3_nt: TGTGCCAGCGGGCCCGGGCCCCGAGGTGGGGCCAACGTCCTGACTTTC
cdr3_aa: CASGPGPRGGANVLTF

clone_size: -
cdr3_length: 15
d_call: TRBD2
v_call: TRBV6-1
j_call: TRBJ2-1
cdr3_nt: TGTGCCAGCAGTACCCAAGGGCTAGCGGTCAATGAGCAGTTCTTC
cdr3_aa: CASSTQGLAVNEQFF

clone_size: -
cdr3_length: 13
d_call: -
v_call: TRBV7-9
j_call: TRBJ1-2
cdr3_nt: TGTGCCAGCAGCTTAGCTGGGGGCTATGGCTACACCTTC
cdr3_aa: CASSLAGGYGYTF

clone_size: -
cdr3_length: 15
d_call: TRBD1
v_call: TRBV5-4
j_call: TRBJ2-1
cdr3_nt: TGTGCCAGCAGCTTGGATTCAGCAGGGGGCAATGAGCAGTTCTTC
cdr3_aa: CASSLDSAGGNEQFF

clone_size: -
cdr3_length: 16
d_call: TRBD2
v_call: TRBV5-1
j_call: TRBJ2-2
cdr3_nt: TGCGCCAGCAGCTTGAAGGGGACTAGCGTTAACGGGGAGCTGTTTTTT
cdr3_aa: CASSLKGTSVNGELFF

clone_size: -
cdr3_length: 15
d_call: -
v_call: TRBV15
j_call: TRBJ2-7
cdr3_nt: TGTGCCACCAGCACCCGTCGCGGCTCCTCCGACGAGCAGTACTTC
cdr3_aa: CATSTRRGSSDEQYF

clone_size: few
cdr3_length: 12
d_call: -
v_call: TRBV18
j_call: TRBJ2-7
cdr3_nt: TGTGCCAGCTCACCTAGGAGCTACGAGCAGTACTTC
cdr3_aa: CASSPRSYEQYF

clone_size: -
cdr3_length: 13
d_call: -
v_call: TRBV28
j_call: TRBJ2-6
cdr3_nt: TGTGCCAGCAGGACACCTGGAGCCAACGTCCTGACTTTC
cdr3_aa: CASRTPGANVLTF

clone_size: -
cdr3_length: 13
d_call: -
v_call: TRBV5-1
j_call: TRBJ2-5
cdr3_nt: TGCGCCAGCAGCTCCAGTGGGGTCTTCCAGGAGTACTTC
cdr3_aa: CASSSSGVFQEYF

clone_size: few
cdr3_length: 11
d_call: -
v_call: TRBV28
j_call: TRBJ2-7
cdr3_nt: TGTGCCAGCAGTTTTCGGCTCGAGCAGTACTTC
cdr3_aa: CASSFRLEQYF

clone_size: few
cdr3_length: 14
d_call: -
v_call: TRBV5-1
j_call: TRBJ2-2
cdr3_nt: TGCGCCAGCAGCTTCTGGAAGGGCACCGGGGAGCTGTTTTTT
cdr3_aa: CASSFWKGTGELFF

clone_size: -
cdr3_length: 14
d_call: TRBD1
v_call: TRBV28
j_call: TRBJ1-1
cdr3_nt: TGTGCCAGCAGTCCCCCGACAGGGATGACTGAAGCTTTCTTT
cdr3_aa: CASSPPTGMTEAFF

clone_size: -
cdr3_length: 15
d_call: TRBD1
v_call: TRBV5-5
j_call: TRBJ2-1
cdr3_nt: TGTGCCAGCAGCCAGGGACAGGGGGCGTACAATGAGCAGTTCTTC
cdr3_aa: CASSQGQGAYNEQFF

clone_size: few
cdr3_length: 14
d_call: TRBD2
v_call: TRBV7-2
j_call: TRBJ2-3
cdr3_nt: TGTGCCAGCAGCTTGGGCGGGAGTAGCGATACGCAGTATTTT
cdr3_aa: CASSLGGSSDTQYF

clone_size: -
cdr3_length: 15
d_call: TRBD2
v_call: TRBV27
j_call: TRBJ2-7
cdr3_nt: TGTGCCAGCAGTTTATCGGCTAGCGGAACCTACGAGCAGTACTTC
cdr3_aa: CASSLSASGTYEQYF

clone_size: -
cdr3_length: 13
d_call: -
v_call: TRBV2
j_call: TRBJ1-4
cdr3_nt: TGTGCCAGCAAGGACACTTATAATGAAAAACTGTTTTTT
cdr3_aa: CASKDTYNEKLFF

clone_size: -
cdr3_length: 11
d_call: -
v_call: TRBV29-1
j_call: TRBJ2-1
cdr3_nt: TGCAGCGTTGAAAAGGACTTAGGGCAGTTCTTC
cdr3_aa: CSVEKDLGQFF

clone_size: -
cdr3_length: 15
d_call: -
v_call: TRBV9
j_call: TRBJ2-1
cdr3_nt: TGTGCCAGCAGCCGACAGGAACAAACCTACAATGAGCAGTTCTTC
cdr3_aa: CASSRQEQTYNEQFF

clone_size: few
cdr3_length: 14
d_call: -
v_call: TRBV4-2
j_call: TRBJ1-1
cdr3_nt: TGTGCCAGCAGCCAAGAAAAGGGAGGCACTGAAGCTTTCTTT
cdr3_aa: CASSQEKGGTEAFF

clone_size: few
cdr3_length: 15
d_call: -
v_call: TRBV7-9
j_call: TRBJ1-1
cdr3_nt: TGTGCCAGCAGCAGCCAAGGGGCGATCACAGGGAGGGCTTTCTTT
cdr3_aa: CASSSQGAITGRAFF

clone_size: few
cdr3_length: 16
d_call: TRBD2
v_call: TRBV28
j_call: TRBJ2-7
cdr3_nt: TGTGCCAGCAGTCCCTATCCTAGCGGGGCTCTTTACGAGCAGTACTTC
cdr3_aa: CASSPYPSGALYEQYF

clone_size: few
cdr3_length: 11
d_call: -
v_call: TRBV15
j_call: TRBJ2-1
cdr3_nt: TGTGCCACCAGCAACCTTAATGAGCAGTTCTTC
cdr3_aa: CATSNLNEQFF

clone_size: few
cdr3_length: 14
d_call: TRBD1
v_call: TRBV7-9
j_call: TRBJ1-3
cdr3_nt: TGTGCCAGCAGCTCGGGACAGGTTGGAAACACCATATATTTT
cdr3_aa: CASSSGQVGNTIYF

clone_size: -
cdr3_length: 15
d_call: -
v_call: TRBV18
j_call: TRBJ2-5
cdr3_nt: TGTGCCAGCTCACCAGAAGCCCAGGGCCAAGAGACCCAGTACTTC
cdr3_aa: CASSPEAQGQETQYF